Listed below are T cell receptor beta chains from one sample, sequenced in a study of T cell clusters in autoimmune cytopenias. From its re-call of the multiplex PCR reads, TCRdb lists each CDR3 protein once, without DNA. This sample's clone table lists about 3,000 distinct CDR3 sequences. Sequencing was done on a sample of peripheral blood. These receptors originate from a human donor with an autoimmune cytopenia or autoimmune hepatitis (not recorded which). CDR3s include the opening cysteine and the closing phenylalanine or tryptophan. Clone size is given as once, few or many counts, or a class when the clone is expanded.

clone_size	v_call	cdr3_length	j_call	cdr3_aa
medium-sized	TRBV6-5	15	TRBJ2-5	CASSDDRGDRETQYF
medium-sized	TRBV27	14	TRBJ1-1	CASSLSGVGTEAFF
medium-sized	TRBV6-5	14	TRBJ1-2	CASRLDRTNYGYTF
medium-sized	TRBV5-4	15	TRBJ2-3	CASSLVPGSTDTQYF
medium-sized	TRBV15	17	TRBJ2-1	CATSRYRDSSSYNEQFF
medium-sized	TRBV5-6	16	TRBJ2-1	CASSSGLAGETNEQFF
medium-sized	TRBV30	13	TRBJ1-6	CAWSPGQNSPLHF
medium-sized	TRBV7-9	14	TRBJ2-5	CASTGKGGEKTQYF
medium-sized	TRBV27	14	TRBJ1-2	CASSMGVRDYGYTF
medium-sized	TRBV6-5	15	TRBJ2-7	CASSYSEGLLYEQYF
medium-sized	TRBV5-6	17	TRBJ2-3	CASSGLGGGAWTDTQYF
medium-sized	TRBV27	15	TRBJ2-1	CASSLIGGAYNEQFF
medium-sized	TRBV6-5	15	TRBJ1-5	CASSRQKGNNQPQHF
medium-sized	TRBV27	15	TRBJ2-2	CASREGDTNTGELFF
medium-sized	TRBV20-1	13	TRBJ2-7	CSASPLPGSEQYF
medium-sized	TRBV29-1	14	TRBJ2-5	CSVVLGQNQETQYF
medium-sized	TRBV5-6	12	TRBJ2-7	CASSPHRDEQYF
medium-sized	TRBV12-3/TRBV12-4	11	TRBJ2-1	CASTFLDEQFF
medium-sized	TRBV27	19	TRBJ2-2	CASSLRGKGLAGGAGELFF
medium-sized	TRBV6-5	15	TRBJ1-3	CASSATRVSGNTIYF
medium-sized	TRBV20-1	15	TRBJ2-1	CSAQLPGSSYNEQFF
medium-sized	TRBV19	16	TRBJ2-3	CASSTWGGPSTDTQYF
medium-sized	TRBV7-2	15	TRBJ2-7	CASSSRGLSSYEQYF
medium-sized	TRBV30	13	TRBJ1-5	CAWTSSADQPQHF
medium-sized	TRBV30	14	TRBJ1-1	CAGGQGRVGTEAFF
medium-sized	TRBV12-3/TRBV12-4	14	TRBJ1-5	CASSLEMSNQPQHF
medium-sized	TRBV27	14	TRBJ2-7	CASSLSLTPYEQYF
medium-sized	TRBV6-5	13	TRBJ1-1	CASSSSVNTEAFF
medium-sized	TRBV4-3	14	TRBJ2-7	CASSQDAADYEQYF
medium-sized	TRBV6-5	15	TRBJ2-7	CASSSATLGPSKQYF
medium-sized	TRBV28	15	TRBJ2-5	CASSLGGRRRETQYF
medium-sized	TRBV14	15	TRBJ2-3	CASSLQTAFAGTQYF
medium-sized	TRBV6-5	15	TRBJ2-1	CASNSAGQGANEQFF
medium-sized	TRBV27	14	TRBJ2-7	CASSIRQGSYEQYF
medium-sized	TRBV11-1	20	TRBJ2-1	CASSQDQGTSGFRSYNEQFF
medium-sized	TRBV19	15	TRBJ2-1	CASSINSGVYNEQFF
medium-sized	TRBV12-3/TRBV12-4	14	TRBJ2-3	CASSLTEVTDTQYF
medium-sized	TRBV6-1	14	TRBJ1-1	CASSEWGAYGEAFF
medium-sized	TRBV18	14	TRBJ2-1	CASLPPWVGNEQFF
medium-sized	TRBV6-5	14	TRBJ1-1	CASSYEWTGGEAFF
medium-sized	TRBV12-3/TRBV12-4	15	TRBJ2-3	CASSSSPLGTDTQYF
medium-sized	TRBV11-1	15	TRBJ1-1	CASSLMRQGLTEAFF
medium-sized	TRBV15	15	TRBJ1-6	CATSRGGPGRDPLHF
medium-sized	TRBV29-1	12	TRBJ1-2	CSVGAGSAGYTF
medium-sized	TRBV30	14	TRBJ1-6	CASTPGQGARPLHF
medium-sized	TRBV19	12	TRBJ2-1	CASTGGSLRQFF
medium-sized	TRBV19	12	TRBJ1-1	CASSMIGIEAFF
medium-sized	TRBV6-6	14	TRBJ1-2	CASSFQRTNYGYTF
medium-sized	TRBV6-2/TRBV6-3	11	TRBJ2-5	CASSHQETQYF
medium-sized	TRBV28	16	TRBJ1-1	CASSSDRGLRYTEAFF
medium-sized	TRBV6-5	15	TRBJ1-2	CASSYLGGLVDGYTF
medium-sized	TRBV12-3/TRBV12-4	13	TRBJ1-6	CASSFAAGGPLHF
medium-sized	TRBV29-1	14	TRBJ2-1	CSVEAYADSHEQFF
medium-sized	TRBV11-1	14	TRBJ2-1	CASSLGPRDGEQFF
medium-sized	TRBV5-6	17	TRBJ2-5	CASSLGRGRGSRETQYF
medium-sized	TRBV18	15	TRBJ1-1	CASSTRGLGNTEAFF
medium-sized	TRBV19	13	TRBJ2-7	CASSSRQEAEQYF
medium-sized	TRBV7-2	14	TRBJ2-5	CASSSTAQGETQYF